This is a list of T cell receptor beta chains from one sample in a study of blood T cells in healthy people across ages. One entry per CDR3 protein, called by TCRdb with MiXCR from the 5' RACE reads. The sample contains 1.5 million to 2 million distinct CDR3 sequences, 40% to 55% of which appear only once. Sequenced: blood. The receptors come from a woman in her thirties or forties in good health. The CDR3 runs from the conserved cysteine through the conserved F or W. A D gene is named only where the DNA matches it firmly. Size is stated for part of the rows, as once, few or many counts, or as a class when the clone is expanded.

V	J	size	D	DNA	CDR3
TRBV25-1	TRBJ1-2	-	TRBD1	TGTGCCAGCAATGAAGAACAGGGGTATGGCTACACCTTC	CASNEEQGYGYTF
TRBV9	TRBJ1-5	-	-	TGTGCCAGCGGGGCACCTAATAGCAATCAGCCCCAGCATTTT	CASGAPNSNQPQHF
TRBV5-6	TRBJ2-1	-	-	TGTGCCAGCACCTATATGGGGTCGTTGGGGAATGAGCAGTTCTTC	CASTYMGSLGNEQFF
TRBV10-3	TRBJ1-1	-	-	TGTGCCATCAGTGAGTCCCCCGGCACACACCCGACCAACACTGAAGCTTTCTTT	CAISESPGTHPTNTEAFF
TRBV6-5	TRBJ2-3	-	-	TGTGCCAGCAGTTATGACCTGGGAACCACAGATACGCAGTATTTT	CASSYDLGTTDTQYF
TRBV6-1	TRBJ1-5	-	-	TGTGCCACCTTGTATTCCTTGACCGGGCAGCCCCAGCATTTT	CATLYSLTGQPQHF
TRBV10-3	TRBJ2-5	-	-	TGTGCCATCAGTAAACAGGGGGGGGGAGAGACCCAGTACTTC	CAISKQGGGETQYF
TRBV4-1	TRBJ2-3	-	-	TGCGCCAGCAGCCAAGAGACTGGTTCGGTCACAGATACGCAGTATTTT	CASSQETGSVTDTQYF
TRBV9	TRBJ2-1	-	TRBD2	TGTGCCAGCAGCGTAGATCAACTAGCGGCTTCCTCCAGCTCCTACAACGAGCAGTTCTTC	CASSVDQLAASSSSYNEQFF
TRBV5-5	TRBJ2-2	once	TRBD1	TGTGCCAGCAGCATAGGACAGGGGGGCACCGGGGAGCTGTTTTTT	CASSIGQGGTGELFF
TRBV7-8	TRBJ1-3	-	-	TGTGCCAGCAGCTTAGTGAAGGGCTCTGGAAACACCATATATTTT	CASSLVKGSGNTIYF
TRBV5-6	TRBJ2-5	-	-	TGTGCCAGCAGAAAGGGGCCGAAAGAGACCCAGTACTTC	CASRKGPKETQYF
TRBV10-3	TRBJ1-2	few	TRBD1	TGTGCCATCAGTCGGGACAGGGATCTCGGTGGCTACACCTTC	CAISRDRDLGGYTF
TRBV7-2	TRBJ2-6	many	-	TGTGCCAGCAGCTTAGTTGGGACTCCAGGGGCCAACGTCCTGACTTTC	CASSLVGTPGANVLTF
TRBV11-2	TRBJ2-7	few	-	TGTGCCAGCAGCTTAGCCACAGGGACCGAGCAGTACTTC	CASSLATGTEQYF
TRBV5-6	TRBJ1-5	-	-	TGTGCCAGCAGCTCCAGAGTTCGGAGCAATCAGCCCCAGCATTTT	CASSSRVRSNQPQHF
TRBV15	TRBJ2-3	-	TRBD1	TGTGCCACCAGCATCGAGGACAGGGATCTCCCAGATACGCAGTATTTT	CATSIEDRDLPDTQYF
TRBV6-5	TRBJ1-1	few	TRBD1	TGTGCCAGCAGCCGAGGACAGGGCTCTGAAGCTTTCTTT	CASSRGQGSEAFF
TRBV7-6	TRBJ2-7	-	-	TGTGCCAGCATTTGTTTGGGGCCCCTGAACTTCTACGAGCAGTACTTC	CASICLGPLNFYEQYF
TRBV6-5	TRBJ1-6	few	-	TGTGCCAGCAGTTACTCGGCGACAGGTTATAATTCACCCCTCCACTTT	CASSYSATGYNSPLHF
TRBV4-3	TRBJ2-5	-	-	TGCGCCAGCAGCCGCAACAACGAAGAGACCCAGTACTTC	CASSRNNEETQYF
TRBV20-1	TRBJ2-3	-	-	TGCAGTGCTAGGCCGGACTACCAAGACACAGATACGCAGTATTTT	CSARPDYQDTDTQYF
TRBV9	TRBJ2-7	few	-	TGTGCCAGCAGCGCGACACCCTACGGATCGGGGCTCTCCTACGAGCAGTACTTC	CASSATPYGSGLSYEQYF
TRBV29-1	TRBJ1-4	few	-	TGCAGCGTTGCCAACAGGGCCTTTAATGAAAAACTGTTTTTT	CSVANRAFNEKLFF
TRBV3-1	TRBJ1-6	-	-	TGTGCCAGCAGCCCCGGGGGTACAGTGTGGGAACCACCCCTCCACTTT	CASSPGGTVWEPPLHF
TRBV5-1	TRBJ2-2	-	-	TGCGCCAGCAGCTTGGACGGCCAGGGGATCACCGGGGAGCTGTTTTTT	CASSLDGQGITGELFF
TRBV12-3/TRBV12-4	TRBJ2-7	-	-	TGTGCCAGCAGCGAAAGGGCGCCCCAGTACTTC	CASSERAPQYF
TRBV10-3	TRBJ1-1	-	-	TGTGCCATCAGACACGACAGGGAAGCTTTCTTT	CAIRHDREAFF
TRBV3-1	TRBJ2-1	once	-	TGTGCCAGCAGCACCCCCCTCTACAATGAGCAGTTCTTC	CASSTPLYNEQFF
TRBV28	TRBJ1-5	-	-	TGTGCCAGCAGCCCTACAGGGTGGGGTCAGCCCCAGCATTTT	CASSPTGWGQPQHF
TRBV20-1	TRBJ2-3	few	-	TGCAGTGCTAAAGGTGACACAGATACGCAGTATTTT	CSAKGDTDTQYF
TRBV4-3	TRBJ1-2	few	TRBD1	TGCGCCAGCAGCCAAGGACAGGGAGTCGGGTATGGCTACACCTTC	CASSQGQGVGYGYTF
TRBV6-1	TRBJ2-5	-	-	TGTACCAGCAGTGAAAGTTGGTCAGTCCAAGAGACCCAGTACTTC	CTSSESWSVQETQYF
TRBV27	TRBJ2-7	few	-	TGTGCCAGCCGCCATTTGGGGGGTTTTCACGAGCAGTACTTC	CASRHLGGFHEQYF
TRBV2	TRBJ2-4	-	-	TGTGCCAGCAGTGAAGAAGACAGAGCCCTAGCCAAAAACATTCAGTATTTC	CASSEEDRALAKNIQYF
TRBV10-3	TRBJ1-1	-	TRBD1	TGTGCCATCAGTGAGTCCACAGGGGGCACTGAAGCTTTCTTT	CAISESTGGTEAFF
TRBV29-1	TRBJ2-7	few	TRBD2	TGCAGCGTTGTCGGGGGGGCGTCCTACGAGCAGTACTTC	CSVVGGASYEQYF
TRBV6-1	TRBJ1-2	few	TRBD1	TGTGCCAGCAGTGGCGGGGACAGCATTAACTATCGCTACACCTTC	CASSGGDSINYRYTF
TRBV7-2	TRBJ2-1	-	-	TGTGCCAGCAGCTTACCGAAGGGGGGGTCCTACAATGAGCAGTTCTTC	CASSLPKGGSYNEQFF
TRBV4-1	TRBJ2-3	-	TRBD2	TGCGCCAGCAGCCAGGCAAGGGGGACTAGCGGGGGTGTAGGAGATACGCAGTATTTT	CASSQARGTSGGVGDTQYF
TRBV27	TRBJ2-7	-	-	TGTGCCAGCAGTTTCGCAGGGGCCTACGAGCAGTACTTC	CASSFAGAYEQYF
TRBV7-8	TRBJ2-7	-	-	TGTGCCAGCAGCTTAGCAAGGCGAAAGGGTCCTGGCGAGCAGTACTTC	CASSLARRKGPGEQYF
TRBV11-2	TRBJ2-1	-	-	TGTGCCAGCAGCTTATGGTCGACTCACCACAATGAGCAGTTCTTC	CASSLWSTHHNEQFF
TRBV24-1	TRBJ2-5	-	TRBD2	TGTGCCACCAGTGATCCAAGACTAGCGGGGGGCCATGAGACCCAGTACTTC	CATSDPRLAGGHETQYF
TRBV4-2	TRBJ1-1	few	-	TGTGCCAGCAGCCAAGAGACGGCATCTGAAGCTTTCTTT	CASSQETASEAFF
TRBV28	TRBJ2-5	-	-	TGTGCCAGCAGTTTACCCCAGTTGAAGACCCAGTACTTC	CASSLPQLKTQYF
TRBV12-3/TRBV12-4	TRBJ2-7	-	-	TGTGCCAGCAGTCGGGACCTTTACAATGAGCAGTACTTC	CASSRDLYNEQYF
TRBV5-1	TRBJ2-4	-	-	TGCGCCAGCAGCCCCCGGGGGGCCGGCAACATTCAGTACTTC	CASSPRGAGNIQYF
TRBV20-1	TRBJ2-5	few	-	TGCAGTGCTAGAGCCCGGGACCTTCGTGTGGAGACCCAGTACTTC	CSARARDLRVETQYF
TRBV6-5	TRBJ1-5	-	-	TGTGCCAGCAGTTACTCGAGGGTGGGGGACAACAATCAGCCCCAGCATTTT	CASSYSRVGDNNQPQHF
TRBV7-2	TRBJ2-5	few	-	TGTGCCAGCAGCTTCGAACCGGGACTAAAGGGGGGCGAGTACTTC	CASSFEPGLKGGEYF
TRBV12-5	TRBJ2-5	-	TRBD1	TGTGCTAGTGGTTTGGCGGTAGGGGGCCAACAAGAGACCCAGTACTTC	CASGLAVGGQQETQYF
TRBV12-3/TRBV12-4	TRBJ2-7	-	-	TGTGCCAGCAGTTTAGTAGGGGAAAACTACGAGCAGTACTTC	CASSLVGENYEQYF
TRBV9	TRBJ2-1	-	TRBD2	TGTGCCAGCAGCGCCCCGTTGTTAGCGGGAAACGCCTACAATGAGCAGTTCTTC	CASSAPLLAGNAYNEQFF
TRBV2	TRBJ1-4	once	-	TGTGCCAGCAGTGAAGGATCACGCGATGAAAAACTGTTTTTT	CASSEGSRDEKLFF
TRBV5-1	TRBJ2-5	few	-	TGCGCCAGCAGCCCGGAGACAGGACGTAAAGAGACCCAGTACTTC	CASSPETGRKETQYF